This T cell receptor (beta chain) originates from a study of blood T cell repertoires in COVID-19. Data came from immunoSEQ multiplex PCR; TCRdb stores just in-frame clones and leaves some out. The table lists 250,000 to 300,000 clones, around 83% of them singletons. Trimming removed 0 bases at V and 12 bases at J, with 15 bases between. The CDR3 is made up of 14 amino acids. CDR1 is LGHDT and CDR2 is YNNKEL in the germline V gene (reference sequence). Sequenced input: PBMCs or T cells enriched from blood (not recorded which). The source of this sequence is a man between 40 and 49 years old who had been exposed to COVID-19. The V and J genes are TRBV3-1 (or the pseudogene TRBV3-2) and TRBJ2-1, with D possibly being TRBD2 (6 bases). This CDR3 is CASSQDGGLGVQFF. As DNA, the CDR3 is TGTGCCAGCAGCCAAGATGGGGGACTCGGAGTGCAGTTCTTC.